Below, 8 T cell receptor beta chains from the same sample are listed, as sequenced in a study of T cells in Graves' hyperthyroidism and ophthalmopathy. RNA transcripts were the template for amplifying TCR beta CDR3 regions. TCR CDR3 underwent first-round RT-PCR with the HTBI primer set. MiXCR was run by TCRdb on the multiplex PCR reads, yielding one entry per CDR3 protein. The sample holds approximately 610,000 distinct CDR3 sequences, around 15% seen once. Sequencing used blood. Receptors originate from a woman in her thirties or forties with Graves' ophthalmopathy.

V is TRBV20-1 and J is TRBJ1-5, with a tentative D call TRBD1 (5 bases). Trimming stripped 5 bases from V and 2 bases from J, with 19 bases between. This CDR3 is built from 16 residues. CDR1 DFQATT and CDR2 SNEGSKA come from the germline V gene (reference sequence). The CDR3 reads CSALGREGLRNQPQHF. The DNA for the CDR3 is TGCAGTGCTTTAGGCAGGGAGGGACTCCGCAATCAGCCCCAGCATTTT.

The chain couples TRBV28 to TRBJ1-3, with no clear D. Germline V gene sequence: CDR1 MDHEN, CDR2 SYDVKM. Deletions cut 7 bases from V and 1 base from J, with 11 bases between. The CDR3 runs 14 residues. The CDR3 is CASIASTSGNTIYF. Written as DNA, the CDR3 is TGTGCCAGCATCGCAAGTACTTCTGGAAACACCATATATTTT.

This clonotype turned up a few times. V usage is TRBV18 and J usage is TRBJ1-5, with 11 positions matching TRBD1. CDR1 is KGHSH and CDR2 is LQKENI in the germline V gene. J gave up 0 bases and V 5 bases, and 15 bases lay outside the gene matches. The CDR3 totals 20 residues. The CDR3 bases are TGTGCCAGCTCATTACTCCCCGGGACAGGGGGGGCCTATAGCAATCAGCCCCAGCATTTT. Its protein product is CASSLLPGTGGAYSNQPQHF.

This clonotype was found a few times. J is TRBJ2-2 and V is TRBV7-3, with D maybe TRBD2 (6 bases). The CDR3 has 15 amino acids. V lost 6 bases and J 3 bases, leaving 14 bases between the germline ends. CDR1 SGHTA and CDR2 FQGTGA come from the germline V gene. The CDR3 DNA sequence: TGTGCCAGCAGGCGGGGCGAGTCGGACACCGGGGAGCTGTTTTTT. Its translation is CASRRGESDTGELFF.

Note on this clonotype: Likely a read error: the CDR3 ends without its conserved phenylalanine or tryptophan. The chain has TRBV13 and TRBJ2-7; 8 bases map to TRBD1. From germline, CDR1 is PRHDT and CDR2 FYEKMQ (reference sequence). The CDR3 covers 12 residues. J gave up 7 bases and V 7 bases, and 6 bases lay outside the gene matches. The CDR3, as DNA: TGTGCCAGCAACCTACAGGGGGGTGAGCAGTACCTC. Translation gives CASNLQGGEQYL.

This clonotype was seen ten or more times. The chain combines TRBV15 with TRBJ2-5, with TRBD2 matching 7 bases. The J segment lost 5 bases and the V segment lost 5 bases, leaving 17 bases of the junction unmatched. This CDR3 region has 17 residues. The V gene's germline CDR1 is LNHNV and CDR2 YYDKDF (reference sequence). CDR3 protein: CATSPSMGGSFPETQYF. The CDR3 region has the DNA TGTGCCACCAGCCCTAGTATGGGCGGGAGTTTTCCGGAGACCCAGTACTTC.

The chain carries TRBV24-1 and TRBJ2-7, with D perhaps matching TRBD1 or TRBD2 (5 bases each). CDR1 KGHDR and CDR2 SFDVKD come from the germline V gene. The CDR3 has 13 amino acids. Trimming cost V 7 bases and J 5 bases, with 14 bases left between them. In nucleotides, the CDR3 is TGTGCCACCAGCGGAGCCGGGGCCCACGAGCAGTACTTC. Protein: CATSGAGAHEQYF.

This clonotype occurred many times. The rearrangement joins TRBV6-1 to TRBJ1-2, with a weak D call TRBD1 (5 bases). This CDR3 is 15 amino acids long. Per the germline V gene, CDR1 is MNHNS and CDR2 is SASEGT. The V gene lost 4 bases and the J gene lost 5 bases, with 17 bases spanning the gap. As DNA, the CDR3 is TGTGCCAGCAGTGGGGACCGCCTTGAGGGGTATGGCTACACCTTC. Translation gives CASSGDRLEGYGYTF.